The 21 T cell receptor beta chains listed next were all sequenced from one sample in a study of T cells after posttransplantation cyclophosphamide. Profiling relied on immunoSEQ multiplex PCR, and the TCRdb table lists in-frame clones only, not all of them. The data show approximately 8,300 clones, 75% to 85% seen once. A marrow graft followed busulfan-fludarabine conditioning, with cyclophosphamide on days +3 and +4. This material consisted of CD4+ T cells sorted from blood, taken around 1,100 days after allogeneic stem cell transplant with posttransplant cyclophosphamide. Receptor source: a female patient aged 40 to 50 who received an allogeneic stem cell transplant from a related donor, was CMV-positive, and had no GVHD. These T cells may partly come from the graft donor.

Only a few counts were recorded for this clone. J is TRBJ1-3 and V is TRBV7-8; TRBD1 might be the D (6 bases). This CDR3 spans 17 amino acids. The V end was cut by 2 bases, the J end by 2 bases, with 16 bases between. Germline assignment: CDR1 SGHVS and CDR2 FQNEAQ. CDR3 loop: CASSLLRSGEAGNTIYF. CDR3 DNA sequence: TGTGCCAGCAGCTTACTACGCTCAGGGGAAGCTGGAAACACCATATATTTT.

The chain links TRBV28 to TRBJ2-7; TRBD1 matches 10 bases. From germline, CDR1 is MDHEN and CDR2 SYDVKM. The ends lost 7 bases at V and 1 base at J; junction bases unmatched: 7. The CDR3 is 15 residues long. As DNA, the CDR3 is TGTGCCAGCAACCAACCGGGACAGGGGTCCTACGAGCAGTACTTC. Residues: CASNQPGQGSYEQYF. The complete variable domain, with remaining parts taken from reference TRBV28 and TRBJ2-7, reads DVKVTQSSRYLVKRTGEKVFLECVQDMDHENMFWYRQDPGLGLRLIYFSYDVKMKEKGDIPEGYSVSREKKERFSLILESASTNQTSMYLCASNQPGQGSYEQYFGPGTRLTVT.

The chain links TRBV15 to TRBJ2-1; no definite D call. CDR1 is LNHNV and CDR2 is YYDKDF in the germline V gene (reference sequence). The CDR3 sequence is 15 residues long. The V end lost 3 bases, the J end lost 1 base, and 10 bases lay between the germline ends. CDR3: CATSSFKLSYNEQFF. The DNA of the CDR3 is TGTGCCACCAGCAGTTTTAAGCTTTCCTACAATGAGCAGTTCTTC.

The chain has TRBV5-1 and TRBJ2-3; 7 bases map to TRBD1. Looked up from germline, CDR1 is SGHRS and CDR2 is YFSETQ. The CDR3 consists of 14 residues. Trimming at V came to 4 bases and at J to 3 bases, leaving 5 bases not matched to a gene. CDR3 in DNA: TGCGCCAGCAGCCTAGGACAGGAGACAGATACGCAGTATTTT. It translates to CASSLGQETDTQYF.

This chain links TRBV27 with TRBJ1-1; TRBD1 agrees at 7 bases. After removal of 5 bases from V and 1 base from J, the junction contained 4 bases not matched to a gene. CDR1 MNHEY and CDR2 SMNVEV come from the germline V gene (reference sequence). CDR3 length: 14 amino acids. CDR3 DNA: TGTGCCAGCAGTCGACAGGGAAGGAACACTGAAGCTTTCTTT. Translating gives CASSRQGRNTEAFF.

The chain employs TRBV4-2 and TRBJ1-4, with D possibly TRBD1 on 6 matching bases. Germline loops: CDR1 LGHNA, CDR2 YNFKEQ. V lost 4 bases and J lost 5, with 8 bases in between. The CDR3 has 13 amino acids. The CDR3 is CASSPQGNEKLFF. The CDR3 nucleotides are TGTGCCAGCAGCCCGCAGGGGAATGAAAAACTGTTTTTT.

V and J are TRBV15 and TRBJ1-1, with D unresolved. V dropped 6 bases and J dropped 1 base, with 12 bases sitting between them. This CDR3 spans 14 amino acids. Looked up from germline, CDR1 is LNHNV and CDR2 is YYDKDF (reference sequence). The CDR3 protein is CATSTLPGNTEAFF. In DNA, the CDR3 is TGTGCCACCAGTACCCTACCAGGGAACACTGAAGCTTTCTTT.

The chain employs TRBV10-3 and TRBJ1-1; 9 bases align to TRBD1. Trimming at V came to 11 bases and at J to 5 bases, leaving 3 bases not matched to a gene. Germline CDR1 ENHRY, CDR2 SYGVKD. The CDR3 sequence is 11 residues long. Here the CDR3 DNA reads TGTGCCTCGACAGGGGGGACTGAAGCTTTCTTT. This gives the protein CASTGGTEAFF.

This clone is termed large. The chain uses TRBV19 and TRBJ1-6, with TRBD1 matching over 9 bases. The CDR3 extends over 13 amino acids. Trimming at V came to 6 bases and at J to 8 bases, leaving 2 bases not matched to a gene. The germline V gene has CDR1 LNHDA and CDR2 SQIVND (reference sequence). The CDR3 bases are TGTGCCAGTAGCCGACAGGGGGATTCACCCCTCCACTTT. As protein: CASSRQGDSPLHF.

This sequence joins TRBV10-3 and TRBJ2-1; TRBD2 matches 16 bases. This CDR3 has 19 amino acids. Looked up from germline, CDR1 is ENHRY and CDR2 is SYGVKD. The J segment lost 7 bases and the V segment lost 4 bases, leaving 13 bases of the junction unmatched. DNA for the CDR3: TGTGCCATCAGTGTCCAGGGACTAGCGGGGGGGCCTAGGCGTAATGAGCAGTTCTTC. This gives the protein CAISVQGLAGGPRRNEQFF.

For this clone: This is likely a read error, given that the CDR3 carries no conserved phenylalanine or tryptophan at its end. Because the CDR3's place on the DNA is in doubt, the DNA is left out and the CDR3 is given as listed by TCRdb. The V and J genes are TRBV7-9 and TRBJ2-7; the table names TRBD1, a call not compared with the DNA. CDR1 and CDR2 from the germline V gene are SEHNR and FQNEAQ (reference sequence). The CDR3 sequence runs 8 residues, both termini included. The CDR3 protein is CASSQSSL.

This rearrangement joins TRBV19 to TRBJ1-2; 7 nucleotides line up with TRBD1. This CDR3 contains 15 residues. Per germline, CDR1 LNHDA and CDR2 SQIVND (reference sequence). V trimming: 2 bases; J trimming: 8 bases; junction bases outside the gene matches: 11. As DNA, the CDR3 is TGTGCCAGTAGTATAACCCCCGACAGGGCCGGGGGCTACACCTTC. Protein: CASSITPDRAGGYTF.

This clone appeared a few times. The genes are TRBV5-6 and TRBJ1-1; TRBD1 agrees at 7 bases. This CDR3 has 15 amino acids. Germline V gene data show CDR1 as SGHDT and CDR2 as YYEEEE. The V segment lost 3 bases and the J segment 5 bases; nucleotides outside the gene matches: 10. This CDR3 is CASSSPLRGSTEAFF. The DNA of the CDR3 is TGTGCCAGCAGCTCTCCCCTCAGGGGGAGTACTGAAGCTTTCTTT.

V usage is TRBV5-5 and J usage is TRBJ2-7; D is undetermined. The CDR3 consists of 12 residues. Trimming cost V 0 bases and J 4 bases, with 5 bases left between them. From germline, CDR1 is SGHKS and CDR2 YYEKEE (reference sequence). In nucleotides, the CDR3 is TGTGCCAGCAGCTTGGGAGTGTACGAGCAGTACTTC. This gives the protein CASSLGVYEQYF.

There are a few counts of this clone. This chain uses TRBV29-1 with TRBJ1-4, with D possibly being TRBD1 (6 bases). The V end lost 4 bases, the J end lost 6 bases, and 9 bases lay between the germline ends. Germline CDR1 is SQVTM and CDR2 is ANQGSEA. There are 12 residues in the CDR3. The CDR3 spells CSVGTGYEKLFF. CDR3 sequence (DNA): TGCAGCGTTGGTACAGGGTATGAAAAACTGTTTTTT.

The chain couples TRBV13 to TRBJ2-7, with 7 nucleotides matching TRBD1. The CDR3 runs 15 residues. Germline lookup yields CDR1 PRHDT and CDR2 FYEKMQ (reference sequence). V shed 4 bases and J 0 bases; nucleotides not matched to a gene: 6. As DNA, the CDR3 is TGTGCCAGCAGCTCCCGGGACAGTCACTCCTACGAGCAGTACTTC. This codes for CASSSRDSHSYEQYF.

J is TRBJ2-3 and V is TRBV9; 7 bases align to TRBD2. V dropped 2 bases and J dropped 6; count of bases not matched to a gene: 6. Germline CDR1 SGDLS, CDR2 YYNGEE. The CDR3 contains 14 residues. DNA for the CDR3: TGTGCCAGCAGCGTTGCTAGCGGCGCTGATACGCAGTATTTT. Amino acid sequence: CASSVASGADTQYF.

There are a few counts of this clone. This sequence joins TRBV11-2 and TRBJ1-4, with 12 bases identical to TRBD1. Per the germline V gene, CDR1 is SGHAT and CDR2 is FQNNGV. This CDR3 comprises 17 residues. With V trimmed by 5 bases and J by 7 bases, 11 bases remained unmatched. The CDR3 DNA is TGTGCCAGCAGCAGAAGGGGGACAGGGGGCCTGAGTGAAAAACTGTTTTTT. It encodes CASSRRGTGGLSEKLFF.

CDR3 region: CASSYVETGIGNTIYF. The CDR3 DNA is TGTGCCAGCAGTTACGTTGAGACAGGGATCGGAAACACCATATATTTT. This rearrangement joins TRBV6-5 to TRBJ1-3; 7 bases map to TRBD1. The V segment lost 2 bases and the J segment 4 bases; nucleotides outside the gene matches: 8. Germline CDR1 MNHEY, CDR2 SVGAGI. This CDR3 is 16 amino acids long.

The chain has TRBV28 and TRBJ1-1; TRBD1 matches 10 bases. Germline V gives CDR1 MDHEN, CDR2 SYDVKM. V lost 3 bases, J lost 5 bases, and 6 bases stayed unmatched. This CDR3 spans 15 amino acids. The CDR3 bases are TGTGCCAGCAGTTTCCGGGACAGGGGTCGGACTGAAGCTTTCTTT. It is translated as CASSFRDRGRTEAFF.

This chain uses TRBV7-3 with TRBJ2-1; perhaps TRBD2 as D (5 bases). The CDR3 runs to 14 residues. V was pared by 4 bases and J by 10 bases, with 17 bases between. CDR1 and CDR2 (germline): SGHTA, FQGTGA. CDR3 protein: CASSSAGRRGEQFF. CDR3 sequence (DNA): TGTGCCAGCAGCTCGGCGGGTCGGCGAGGGGAGCAGTTCTTC.